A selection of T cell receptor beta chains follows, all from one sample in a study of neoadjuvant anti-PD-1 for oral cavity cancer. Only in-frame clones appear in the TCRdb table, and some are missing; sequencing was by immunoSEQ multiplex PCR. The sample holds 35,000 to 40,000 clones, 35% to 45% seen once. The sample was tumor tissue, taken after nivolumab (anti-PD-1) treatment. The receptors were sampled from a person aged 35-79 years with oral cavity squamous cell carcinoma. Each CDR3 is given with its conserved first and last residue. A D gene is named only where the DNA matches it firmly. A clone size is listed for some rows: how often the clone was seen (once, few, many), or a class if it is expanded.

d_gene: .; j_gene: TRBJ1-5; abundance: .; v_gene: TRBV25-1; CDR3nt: TGTGCCAGCAGTAGGGGAGACAATCAGCCCCAGCATTTT; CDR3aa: CASSRGDNQPQHF
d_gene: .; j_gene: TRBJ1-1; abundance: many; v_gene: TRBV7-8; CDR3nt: TGTGCCAGCAGCTGGGGGGGGGCCAACACTGAAGCTTTCTTT; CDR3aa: CASSWGGANTEAFF
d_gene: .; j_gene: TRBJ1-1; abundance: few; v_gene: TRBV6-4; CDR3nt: TGTGCCAGCAGTGAGTCGGAGCAGGGCACTGAAGCTTTCTTT; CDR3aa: CASSESEQGTEAFF
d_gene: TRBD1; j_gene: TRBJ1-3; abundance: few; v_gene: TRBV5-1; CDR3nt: TGCGCCAGCAGCTCGACAGGGGGCAGTGGAAACACCATATATTTT; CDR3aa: CASSSTGGSGNTIYF
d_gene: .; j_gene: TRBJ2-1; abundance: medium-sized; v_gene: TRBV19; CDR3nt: TGTGCCGTCTCAGGGACCCTAGCTGGGAGTGAGCAGTTCTTC; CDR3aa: CAVSGTLAGSEQFF
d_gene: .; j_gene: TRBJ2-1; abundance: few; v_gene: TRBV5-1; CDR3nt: TGCGCCAGCAGCTTGGAAGGGGCGGGTTACAATGAGCAGTTCTTC; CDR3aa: CASSLEGAGYNEQFF
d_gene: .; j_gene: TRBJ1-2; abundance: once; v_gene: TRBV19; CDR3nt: TGTGCCAGTAGTATACGGGACACTTATGGCTACACCTTC; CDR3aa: CASSIRDTYGYTF
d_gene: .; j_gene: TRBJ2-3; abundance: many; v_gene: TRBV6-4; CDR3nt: TGTGCCAGCAGTGTTGATGGGCGTAGCACAGATACGCAGTATTTT; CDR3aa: CASSVDGRSTDTQYF
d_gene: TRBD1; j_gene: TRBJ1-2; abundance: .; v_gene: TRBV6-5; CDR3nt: TGTGCCACCGAACCGGGACAGGGGTATGGCTACACCTTC; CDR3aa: CATEPGQGYGYTF
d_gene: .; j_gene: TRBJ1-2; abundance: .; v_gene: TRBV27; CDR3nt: TGTGCCAGCAGTTTATACCGGTCCAGGGCCCTTGGTGGCTACACCTTC; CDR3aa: CASSLYRSRALGGYTF
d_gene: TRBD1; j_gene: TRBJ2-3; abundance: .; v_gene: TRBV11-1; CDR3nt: TGTGCCAGCAGCAGGGACAGGGTCGTTGAAGATACGCAGTATTTT; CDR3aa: CASSRDRVVEDTQYF
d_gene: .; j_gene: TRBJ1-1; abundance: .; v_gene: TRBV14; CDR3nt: TGTGCCAGCAGACCTCGGGGGGGGGCCTCTGAAGCTTTCTTT; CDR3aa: CASRPRGGASEAFF
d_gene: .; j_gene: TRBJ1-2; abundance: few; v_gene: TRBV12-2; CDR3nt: TGTGCAAGTCGCTTGGGGGGGAGAGGTGAGCGAGGCTACACCTTC; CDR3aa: CASRLGGRGERGYTF
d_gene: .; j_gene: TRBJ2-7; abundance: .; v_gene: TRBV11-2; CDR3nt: TGTGCCAGCAGCAAGAGGGGATACGAGCAGTACTTC; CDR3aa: CASSKRGYEQYF
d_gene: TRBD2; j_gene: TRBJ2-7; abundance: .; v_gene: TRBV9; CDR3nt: TGTGCCAGCAGCGCGAGCGGAGGGGGACTAGATATCGAGCAGTACTTC; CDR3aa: CASSASGGGLDIEQYF
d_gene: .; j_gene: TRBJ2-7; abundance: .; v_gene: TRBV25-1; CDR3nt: TGTGCCAGCAGTGACGGGAGTGAGAGCGAGCAGTACTTC; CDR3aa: CASSDGSESEQYF
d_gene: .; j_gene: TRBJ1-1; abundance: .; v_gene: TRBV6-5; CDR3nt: TGTGCCAGCAGTTACCGAGAGGCGACTGAAGCTTTCTTT; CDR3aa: CASSYREATEAFF
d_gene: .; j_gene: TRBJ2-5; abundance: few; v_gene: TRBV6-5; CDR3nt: TGTGCCAGCAGCCAAATAACAGGGAACGGAGAGACCCAGTACTTC; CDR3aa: CASSQITGNGETQYF
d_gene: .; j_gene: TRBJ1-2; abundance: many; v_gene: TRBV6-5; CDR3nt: TGTGCCAGCAGTTACTCGATCGGGGCGGTTAACTATGGCTACACCTTC; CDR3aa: CASSYSIGAVNYGYTF
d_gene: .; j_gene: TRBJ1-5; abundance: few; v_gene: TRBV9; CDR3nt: TGTGCCAGCAGCGTGGACGGGGCCAATCAGCCCCAGCATTTT; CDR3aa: CASSVDGANQPQHF
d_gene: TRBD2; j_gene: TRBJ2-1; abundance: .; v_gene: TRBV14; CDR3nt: TGTGCCAGCAGCCACGACAGGGGACCGGGACTAGCGGGAGGCGATACTAACAATGAGCAGTTCTTC; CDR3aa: CASSHDRGPGLAGGDTNNEQFF
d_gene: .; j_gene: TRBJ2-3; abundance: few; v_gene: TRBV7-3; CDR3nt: TGTGCCAGCAGCTTTATAACAAGGGATACGCAGTATTTT; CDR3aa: CASSFITRDTQYF
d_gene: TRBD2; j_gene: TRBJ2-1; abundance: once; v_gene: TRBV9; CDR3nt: TGTGCCAGCAGCGTAGGGCCTAGCGGGAGTAATGAGCAGTTCTTC; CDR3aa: CASSVGPSGSNEQFF
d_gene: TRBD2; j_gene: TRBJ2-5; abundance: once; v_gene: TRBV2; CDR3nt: TGTGCCAGCAGCCGGAAGCGGGAGTGGGGGACCCAGTACTTC; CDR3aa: CASSRKREWGTQYF
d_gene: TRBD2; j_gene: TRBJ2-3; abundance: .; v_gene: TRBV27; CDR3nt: TGTGCCAGCAGGCTAGCGGGGAGCACAGATACGCAGTATTTT; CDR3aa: CASRLAGSTDTQYF
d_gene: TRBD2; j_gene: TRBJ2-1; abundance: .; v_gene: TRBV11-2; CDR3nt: TGTGCCAGCATCCCGACTAGCGGGGGCTACAATGAGCAGTTCTTC; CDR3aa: CASIPTSGGYNEQFF
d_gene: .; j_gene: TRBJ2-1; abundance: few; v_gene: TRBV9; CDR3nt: TGTGCCAGCAGCGTAGACCAGGGATTGAATGAGCAGTTCTTC; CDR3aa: CASSVDQGLNEQFF
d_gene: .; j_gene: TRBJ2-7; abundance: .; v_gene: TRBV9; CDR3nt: TGTGCCAGCAGCCCAACCCGCTCCTCCTTCGAGCAGTACTTC; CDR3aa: CASSPTRSSFEQYF
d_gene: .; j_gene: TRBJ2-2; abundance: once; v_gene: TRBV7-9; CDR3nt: TGTGCCAGCAGCTTAGTTATCTACGACAGGAACACCGGGGAGCTGTTTTTT; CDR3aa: CASSLVIYDRNTGELFF